These T cell receptor beta chains were read from a single sample in a study of shared clonotypes between healthy human individuals. Profiling relied on immunoSEQ multiplex PCR, and the TCRdb table lists in-frame clones only, not all of them. The table has under 1,900,000 clones, less than 99% seen once. The sample comprised naive CD4+ T cells sorted from blood. The receptor source for this set is a man younger than 40 in good health. Each CDR3 is given with its conserved first and last residue. A D gene is named only where the DNA matches it firmly. For some rows the clone size is stated as once, few or many, or as a class when expanded; others skip it.

size	length	V	D	J	CDR3	DNA
NA	14	TRBV7-9	NA	TRBJ2-7	CASSLERDSYEQYF	TGTGCCAGCAGCTTGGAGCGCGACTCCTACGAGCAGTACTTC
NA	15	TRBV19	NA	TRBJ1-1	CASSKWGLSNTEAFF	TGTGCCAGTAGTAAATGGGGGCTTTCGAACACTGAAGCTTTCTTT
NA	11	TRBV7-9	NA	TRBJ2-5	CASSPQETQYF	TGTGCCAGCAGCCCACAAGAGACCCAGTACTTC
NA	16	TRBV13	NA	TRBJ2-3	CASSPRLGASTDTQYF	TGTGCCAGCAGCCCGCGACTAGGAGCAAGCACAGATACGCAGTATTTT
once	17	TRBV5-1	TRBD2	TRBJ2-2	CASSLDGSGRAPGELFF	TGCGCCAGCAGCTTGGACGGCAGCGGGAGGGCCCCCGGGGAGCTGTTTTTT
NA	14	TRBV5-1	NA	TRBJ1-4	CASSPTGLNEKLFF	TGCGCCAGCAGCCCTACAGGTTTGAATGAAAAACTGTTTTTT
NA	18	TRBV21-1	NA	TRBJ1-2	CASSKARDHLATNYGYTF	TGTGCCAGCAGCAAAGCGCGGGACCATCTCGCAACCAACTATGGCTACACCTTC
NA	15	TRBV11-2	NA	TRBJ2-2	CASSLIRGNTGELFF	TGTGCCAGCAGCTTAATCAGGGGGAACACCGGGGAGCTGTTTTTT
NA	15	TRBV6-1	NA	TRBJ2-7	CASSEFRVPSYEQYF	TGTGCCAGCAGTGAATTCAGGGTGCCGTCCTACGAGCAGTACTTC
NA	15	TRBV5-3	NA	TRBJ1-5	CARSFGAGDGQPQHF	TGTGCCAGAAGCTTTGGGGCAGGGGACGGTCAGCCCCAGCATTTT